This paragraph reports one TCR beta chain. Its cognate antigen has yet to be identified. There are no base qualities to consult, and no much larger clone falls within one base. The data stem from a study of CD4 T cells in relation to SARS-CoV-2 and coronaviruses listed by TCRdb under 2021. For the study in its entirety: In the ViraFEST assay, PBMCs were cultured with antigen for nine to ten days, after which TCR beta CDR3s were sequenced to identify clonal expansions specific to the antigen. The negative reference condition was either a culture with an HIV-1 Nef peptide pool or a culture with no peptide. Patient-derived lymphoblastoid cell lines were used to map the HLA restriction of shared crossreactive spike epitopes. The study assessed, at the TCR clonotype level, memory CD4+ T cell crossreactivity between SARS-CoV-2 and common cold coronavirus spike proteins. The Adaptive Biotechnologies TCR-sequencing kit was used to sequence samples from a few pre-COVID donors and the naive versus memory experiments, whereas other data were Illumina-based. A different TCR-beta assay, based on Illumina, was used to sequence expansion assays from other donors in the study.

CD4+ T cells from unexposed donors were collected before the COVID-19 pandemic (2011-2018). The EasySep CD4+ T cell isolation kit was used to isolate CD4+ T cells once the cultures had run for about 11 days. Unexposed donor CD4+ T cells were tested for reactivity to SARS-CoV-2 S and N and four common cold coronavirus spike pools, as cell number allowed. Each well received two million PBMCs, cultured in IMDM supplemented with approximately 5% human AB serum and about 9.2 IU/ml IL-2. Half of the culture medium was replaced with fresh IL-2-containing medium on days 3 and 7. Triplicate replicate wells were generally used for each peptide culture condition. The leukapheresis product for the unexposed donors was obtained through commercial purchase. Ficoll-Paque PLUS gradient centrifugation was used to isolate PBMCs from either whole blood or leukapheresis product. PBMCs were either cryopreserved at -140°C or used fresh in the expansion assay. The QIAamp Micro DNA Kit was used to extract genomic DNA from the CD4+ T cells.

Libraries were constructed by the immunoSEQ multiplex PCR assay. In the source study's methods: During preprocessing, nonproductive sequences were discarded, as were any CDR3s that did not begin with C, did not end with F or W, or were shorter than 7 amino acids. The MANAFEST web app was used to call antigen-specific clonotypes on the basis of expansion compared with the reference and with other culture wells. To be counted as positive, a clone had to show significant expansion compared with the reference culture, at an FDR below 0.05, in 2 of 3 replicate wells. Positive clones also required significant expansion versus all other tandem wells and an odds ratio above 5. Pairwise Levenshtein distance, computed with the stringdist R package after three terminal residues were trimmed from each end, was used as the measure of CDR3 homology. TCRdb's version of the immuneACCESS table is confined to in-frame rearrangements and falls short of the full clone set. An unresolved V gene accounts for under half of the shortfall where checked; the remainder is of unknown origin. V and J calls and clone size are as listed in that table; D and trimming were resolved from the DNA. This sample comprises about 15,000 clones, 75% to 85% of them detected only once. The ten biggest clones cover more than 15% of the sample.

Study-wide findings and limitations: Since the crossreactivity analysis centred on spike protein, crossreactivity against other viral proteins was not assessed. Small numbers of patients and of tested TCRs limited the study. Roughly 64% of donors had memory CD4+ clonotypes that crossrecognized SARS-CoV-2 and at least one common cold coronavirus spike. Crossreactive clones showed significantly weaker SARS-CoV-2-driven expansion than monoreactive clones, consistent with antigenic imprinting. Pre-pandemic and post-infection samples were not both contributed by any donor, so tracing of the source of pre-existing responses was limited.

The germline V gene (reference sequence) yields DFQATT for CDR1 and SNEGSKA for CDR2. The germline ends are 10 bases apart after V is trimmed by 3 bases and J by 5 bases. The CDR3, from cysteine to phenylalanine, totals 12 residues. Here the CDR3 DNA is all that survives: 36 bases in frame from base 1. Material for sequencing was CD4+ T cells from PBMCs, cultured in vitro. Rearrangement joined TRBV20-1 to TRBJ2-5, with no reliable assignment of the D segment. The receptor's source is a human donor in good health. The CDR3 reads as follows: CSASSRRETQYF. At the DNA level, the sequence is TGCAGTGCTAGTTCTAGAAGGGAGACCCAGTACTTC.